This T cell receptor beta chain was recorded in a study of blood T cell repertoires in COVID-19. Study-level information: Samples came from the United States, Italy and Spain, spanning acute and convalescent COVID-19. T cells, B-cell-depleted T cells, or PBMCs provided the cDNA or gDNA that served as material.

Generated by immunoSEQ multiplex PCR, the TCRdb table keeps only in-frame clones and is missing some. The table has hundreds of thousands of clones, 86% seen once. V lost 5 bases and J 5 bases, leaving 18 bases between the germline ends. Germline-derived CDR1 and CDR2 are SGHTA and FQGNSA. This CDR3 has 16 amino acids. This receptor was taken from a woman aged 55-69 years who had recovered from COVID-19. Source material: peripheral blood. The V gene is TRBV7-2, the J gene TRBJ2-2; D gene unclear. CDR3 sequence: CASSPPGSKKTGELFF. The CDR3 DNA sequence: TGTGCCAGCAGCCCCCCCGGGTCTAAAAAGACCGGGGAGCTGTTTTTT.